This T cell receptor beta chain derives from a study of CD8 T cells in Susac syndrome. CD8+ and CD4+ blood T cells underwent TCR beta sequencing. It was negative isolation that provided the CD8+ and CD4+ T cells, whereas TEMRA cells were enriched by FACS. The CDR3 sequence is 12 residues long. The V gene's germline CDR1 is SGHAT and CDR2 FQNNGV. Trimming removed 5 bases from V and 7 bases from J, with 12 bases in between. cDNA came from approximately 0.5 to 1 ug RNA primed by random hexamers. TCR beta CDR3 was amplified by immunoSEQ multiplex PCR. This amplification extended across 54 Vbeta and 13 Jbeta segments. TCRdb re-derived calls from the immunoSEQ multiplex PCR reads in MiXCR, one entry per CDR3 protein. The repertoire has some 52,000 distinct CDR3 sequences, 93% of them found once; the top ten carry around 0.55%.

The chain is built from TRBV11-2 and TRBJ2-7; D is unresolved. The sequence came from a human donor with multiple sclerosis. The sequenced material came from CD8+ T cells from PBMCs. CDR3 loop: CASSHSVWEQYF. The CDR3 nucleotides are TGTGCCAGCAGCCACAGCGTCTGGGAGCAGTACTTC.